This TCR beta chain is from a study of read filtering for tumor transcriptome and immune sequencing. Molecular barcoded adaptors covering alpha/delta and beta/gamma chains were used on about 0.4 ug RNA. MiXCR, applied by TCRdb to the reads, yields one record per CDR3 protein. This table holds 130,000 or so distinct CDR3 sequences, roughly 13% found once. The CDR3 sequence is 13 residues long. Germline values: CDR1 SQVTM, CDR2 ANQGSEA. The ends were cut back, 7 bases at V and 3 bases at J, with 14 bases in the middle. This clonotype was observed many times. Sequenced input: a population of CD138-negative cells sorted from bone marrow. The sequence was obtained from a donor aged 40 or over with multiple myeloma. The chain recombines TRBV29-1 with TRBJ2-3; D might be TRBD2 (6 bases). The CDR3 bases are TGCAGCGGCTTGGGAGGTACGACAGATACGCAGTATTTT. It translates to CSGLGGTTDTQYF.